The clone carrying this T cell receptor beta chain was seen repeatedly, ten times or more. The antigen remains unidentified. This sample stems from a study of T-cell reconstitution after alpha-beta-depleted transplantation in children. General study points: From surviving recipient T cells and thymic progenitors came the high day-60 TCRbeta diversity observed in some patients. Several hundred graft clones that had expanded were reportedly the source of alpha-beta T cells about two months after transplant. Once a year had passed after transplant, T-cell counts and diversity came mostly from newly produced T cells.

For TCRbeta, the library was prepared with unique molecular identifiers. In TCRdb, the PCR reads were re-called with MiXCR into one record per CDR3 protein. The table records around 270,000 distinct CDR3 sequences, over 7% of them present only once. The sequence was obtained from a female patient aged 2 to 10 who had a stem cell transplant for Fanconi anemia, so the T cells may come from the graft donor. The material sequenced was peripheral blood, taken 360 days after TCRalphabeta/CD19-depleted stem cell transplant.

The CDR3 loop reads CSAKQGPNEQFF. The CDR3 DNA reads as TGCAGTGCGAAACAGGGACCGAATGAGCAGTTCTTC. The gene calls are TRBV20-1 and TRBJ2-1; maybe TRBD1 (6 bases). CDR3 length: 12 residues. V lost 6 bases and J 7 bases, leaving 13 bases between the germline ends. CDR1 is DFQATT and CDR2 is SNEGSKA in the germline V gene (reference sequence).